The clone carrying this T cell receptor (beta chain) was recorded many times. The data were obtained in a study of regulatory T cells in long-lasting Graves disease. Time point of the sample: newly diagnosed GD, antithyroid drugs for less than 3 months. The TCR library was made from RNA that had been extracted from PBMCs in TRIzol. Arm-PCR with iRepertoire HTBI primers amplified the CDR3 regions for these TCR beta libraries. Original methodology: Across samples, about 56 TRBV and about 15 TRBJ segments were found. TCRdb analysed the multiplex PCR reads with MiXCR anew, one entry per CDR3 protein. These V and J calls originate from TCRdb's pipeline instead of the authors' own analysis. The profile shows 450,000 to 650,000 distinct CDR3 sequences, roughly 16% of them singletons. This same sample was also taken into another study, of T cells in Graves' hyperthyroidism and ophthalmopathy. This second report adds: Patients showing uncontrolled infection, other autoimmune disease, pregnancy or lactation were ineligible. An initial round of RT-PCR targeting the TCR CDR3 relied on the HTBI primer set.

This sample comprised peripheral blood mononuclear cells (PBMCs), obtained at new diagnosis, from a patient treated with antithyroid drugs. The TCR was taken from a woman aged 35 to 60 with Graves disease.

The DNA of the CDR3 is TGTGCCAGCAGCCAAACCCTTGGACAGGTCCGGCATGGCTACACCTTC. Its protein is CASSQTLGQVRHGYTF. The V and J genes are TRBV3-1 and TRBJ1-2; 7 positions match TRBD1. V was pared by 2 bases and J by 6 bases, with 12 bases of the junction left unmatched. The length of the CDR3 is 16 residues. Germline CDR1 LGHDT, CDR2 YNNKEL (reference sequence).